Sequencing of this TCR beta chain was carried out in a study of human T cells and chemical hapten exposure. Overall study: Weekly administration of diphenylcyclopropenone to the scalp of patients continued throughout the roughly 26-week study.

This clonotype occurred many times. Unique molecular identifiers were affixed to discrete cDNA molecules within the library. MiXCR was run by TCRdb on the RACE reads, yielding one entry per CDR3 protein. The sample includes a few hundred thousand distinct CDR3 sequences, around 6% of them seen just once. Documented time point: patch test 2, 6 weeks after DPC sensitization. Treatment defined: therapeutic diphenylcyclopropenone sensitization with weekly scalp DPC. This clonotype was sampled from a woman younger than 35 with alopecia areata. Some clones in this sample may be carry-over from other donors' samples. Here the sequenced sample was whole blood, taken in connection with sensitization to the hapten diphenylcyclopropenone (DPC).

The CDR3: CASSPTRYMFGGTRDQPQHF. CDR3 bases: TGTGCCAGCAGTCCCACCCGCTATATGTTTGGGGGTACCCGTGATCAGCCCCAGCATTTT. This chain connects TRBV6-1 to TRBJ1-5; D perhaps matches TRBD1 (5 bases). Germline values: CDR1 MNHNS, CDR2 SASEGT. This CDR3 spans 20 amino acids. Trimming removed 5 bases from V and 5 bases from J, with 31 bases in between.